This T cell receptor (beta chain) was captured in a study of T cell responses to AZD1222 COVID-19 vaccine (dated by TCRdb to the early 2020s). Looking at the study overall: TCR sequencing covered 230 or so trial participants: approximately 200 given two doses of AZD1222 and 26 given two doses of MenACWY control vaccine. Trial participants were enrolled by age into 18-55, 56-69 and 70-plus year subgroups, with roughly 160, 29 and 62 TCR-sequenced participants respectively.

The time point label of this sample denotes: about 28 days (+/-7) after the second vaccine dose. AZD1222 recipients given second doses at about 4 weeks or at about 12 weeks were pooled, since spike-specific TCR depth and breadth were not found to differ between the two schedules. Vaccinee samples came from UK trials COV001 and COV002, including a single-blind randomized controlled phase 2/3 trial of AZD1222 (ChAdOx1 nCoV-19) in healthy adults. For TCRbeta chain sequencing, PBMC samples were collected from trial participants at day 0 and at day 28 after the second dose. The CDR3 regions of human TCRbeta chains were analyzed by immunosequencing. The paper's processing steps were these. Repertoire TCRs were checked for matches against a reference library of SARS-CoV-2-specific TCRs that had been generated using the MIRA antigen-specificity platform. Breadth meant the fraction of unique TCRs that were SARS-CoV-2-associated, whereas depth meant the fraction of total T cells that were SARS-CoV-2-associated. Each spike-specific TCR was assigned to its reactive spike region and to a CD4 or CD8 class using the MIRA data. Log10-transformed breadth and depth values were compared by one-way ANOVA with Sidak's multiple comparisons tests. In TCRdb, the immuneACCESS table is reduced to in-frame sequences with V and J assigned. These tables do not hold every clone; where another copy was compared, an unresolved V gene accounts for under half, and the others remain unexplained. V, J and clone size derive from that table, while D and trimming were established from the DNA sequence. A total of about 120,000 clones appear in this sample, about 93% of them only once. The ten largest clones take up 5% of the sample.

For this clone: Its antigen is unknown. Base qualities are not provided; no much larger clone lies one nucleotide away.

Inclusive of the bounding cysteine and phenylalanine, the CDR3 is 13 residues long. Solely the CDR3 DNA is kept, with 39 bases framed from the first base. V is shortened by 7 bases, J by 1 base, and the region joining them spans 11 bases. Looking up the germline V gene yields CDR1 SGHRS and CDR2 YFSETQ. Broader findings and caveats from the paper: No day 14 peak-response samples were available, so repertoires were characterized only after the peak T cell response. The 56-69-year group was small, and its depth increase did not reach significance, likely because of low power. Most participants were white British and females outnumbered males, and the authors suggested that clonal diversity may have been underestimated. Conclusions about previously exposed vaccinees are limited, since just a handful of AZD1222 recipients were seropositive for SARS-CoV-2 at baseline. Reportedly, close to half of the unique spike-specific TCRs recognized epitopes lying outside the regions that are mutated in the B.1.351 and B.1.1.7 variants. After two AZD1222 doses, spike-specific TCR breadth and depth were significantly higher than at day 0 and than in MenACWY recipients. The whole spike protein was spanned by vaccine-associated CD4 TCRs, and dominant responses were seen in regions 160-218 and 743-854.

This TCR was sampled from an adult who received the AZD1222 COVID-19 vaccine. The sequence joins TRBV5-1 to TRBJ1-1, with the D gene not confidently named. Source: peripheral blood, taken 28 days after the second AZD1222 dose. The CDR3 protein sequence reads: CASGQPPNTEAFF. The nucleotide sequence reads as follows: TGCGCCAGCGGGCAACCCCCGAACACTGAAGCTTTCTTT.